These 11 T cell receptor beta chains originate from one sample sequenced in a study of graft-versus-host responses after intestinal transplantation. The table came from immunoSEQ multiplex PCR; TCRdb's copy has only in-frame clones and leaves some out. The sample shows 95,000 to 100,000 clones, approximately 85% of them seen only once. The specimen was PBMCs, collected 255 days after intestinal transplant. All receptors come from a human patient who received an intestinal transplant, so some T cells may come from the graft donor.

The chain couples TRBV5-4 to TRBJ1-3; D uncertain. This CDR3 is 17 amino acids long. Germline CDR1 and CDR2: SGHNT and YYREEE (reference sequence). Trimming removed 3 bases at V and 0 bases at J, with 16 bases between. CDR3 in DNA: TGTGCCAGCAGCTCTGCCCCGGCGGTTTCCTCTGGAAACACCATATATTTT. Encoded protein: CASSSAPAVSSGNTIYF.

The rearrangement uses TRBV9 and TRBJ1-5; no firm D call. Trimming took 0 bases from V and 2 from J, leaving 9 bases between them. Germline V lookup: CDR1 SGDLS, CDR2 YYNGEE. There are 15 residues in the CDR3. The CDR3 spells CASSVDPGGNQPQHF. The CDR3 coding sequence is TGTGCCAGCAGCGTAGACCCGGGCGGCAATCAGCCCCAGCATTTT.

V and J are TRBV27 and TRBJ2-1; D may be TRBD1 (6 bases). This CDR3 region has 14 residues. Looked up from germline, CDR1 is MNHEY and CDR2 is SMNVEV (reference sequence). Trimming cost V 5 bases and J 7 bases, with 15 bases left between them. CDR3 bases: TGTGCCAGCAGTATACAGGGTCCGCAGAATGAGCAGTTCTTC. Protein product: CASSIQGPQNEQFF.

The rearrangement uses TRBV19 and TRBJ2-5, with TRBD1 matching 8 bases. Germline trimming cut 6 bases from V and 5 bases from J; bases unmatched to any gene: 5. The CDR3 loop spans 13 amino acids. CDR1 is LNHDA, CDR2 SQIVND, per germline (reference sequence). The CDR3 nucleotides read TGTGCCAGTAGCCGGACAGGGATCGAGACCCAGTACTTC. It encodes CASSRTGIETQYF.

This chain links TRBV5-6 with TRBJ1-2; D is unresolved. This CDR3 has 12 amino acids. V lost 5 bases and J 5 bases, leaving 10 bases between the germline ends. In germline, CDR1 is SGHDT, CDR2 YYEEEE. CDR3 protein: CASRGSGYGYTF. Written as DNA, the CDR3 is TGTGCCAGCAGGGGGTCGGGGTATGGCTACACCTTC.

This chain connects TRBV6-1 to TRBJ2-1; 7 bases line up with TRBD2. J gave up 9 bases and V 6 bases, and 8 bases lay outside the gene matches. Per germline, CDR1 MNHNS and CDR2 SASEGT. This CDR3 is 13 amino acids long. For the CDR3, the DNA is TGTGCCAGCAGGTGGACGGGGGGTGGTGAGCAGTTCTTC. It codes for CASRWTGGGEQFF.

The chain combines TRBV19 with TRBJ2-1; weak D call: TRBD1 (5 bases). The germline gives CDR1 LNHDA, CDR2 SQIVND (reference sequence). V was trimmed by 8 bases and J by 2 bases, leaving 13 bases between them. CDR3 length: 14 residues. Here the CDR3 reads CASGTGPPYNEQFF. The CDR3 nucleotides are TGTGCCAGTGGAACAGGTCCCCCCTACAATGAGCAGTTCTTC.

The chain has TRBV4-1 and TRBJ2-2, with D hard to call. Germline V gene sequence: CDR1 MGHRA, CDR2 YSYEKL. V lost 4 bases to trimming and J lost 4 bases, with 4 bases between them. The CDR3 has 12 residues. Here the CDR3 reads CASSRSTGELFF. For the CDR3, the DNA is TGCGCCAGCAGCCGGTCCACCGGGGAGCTGTTTTTT.

The CDR3 nucleotides read TGTGCCAGCTCACCACTGAGGCTAGGAAACACCATATATTTT. It is translated as CASSPLRLGNTIYF. The chain uses TRBV18 and TRBJ1-3; D not resolved. Deletions cut 1 base from V and 4 bases from J, with 8 bases between. The germline V gene encodes CDR1 KGHSH and CDR2 LQKENI. CDR3 length: 14 residues.

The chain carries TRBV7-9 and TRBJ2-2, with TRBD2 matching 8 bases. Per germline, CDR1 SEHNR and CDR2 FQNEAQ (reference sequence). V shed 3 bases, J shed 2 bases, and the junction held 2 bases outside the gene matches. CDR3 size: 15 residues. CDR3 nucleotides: TGTGCCAGCAGCTTTAGCGGGGCCAACACCGGGGAGCTGTTTTTT. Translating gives CASSFSGANTGELFF.

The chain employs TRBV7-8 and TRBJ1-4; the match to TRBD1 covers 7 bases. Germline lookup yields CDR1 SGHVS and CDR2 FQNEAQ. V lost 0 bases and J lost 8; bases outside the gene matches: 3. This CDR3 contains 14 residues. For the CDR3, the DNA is TGTGCCAGCAGCTTAGCAGGGGGCGACGAAAAACTGTTTTTT. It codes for CASSLAGGDEKLFF.